These 17 T cell receptor beta chains originate from one sample sequenced in a study of cytomegalovirus exposure and HLA in healthy donors. The PCR was carried out with 60 Vbeta primers and 13 Jbeta primers. Some clones are missing from TCRdb's copy, which holds only in-frame ones; the method was immunoSEQ multiplex PCR. The sample data list 90,000 to 100,000 clones. The specimen sequenced was PBMCs. These TCRs come from a woman aged 25-40 years in good health and CMV-seronegative.

The chain is built from TRBV7-2 and TRBJ1-5; tentative D call: TRBD1 (6 bases). The CDR3 extends over 17 amino acids. Germline values: CDR1 SGHTA, CDR2 FQGNSA. The ends were cut back, 3 bases at V and 2 bases at J, with 17 bases in the middle. CDR3 region: CASSFGRGPGGNQPQHF. The CDR3 bases are TGTGCCAGCAGCTTTGGCCGAGGCCCAGGGGGCAATCAGCCCCAGCATTTT.

The chain employs TRBV19 and TRBJ1-1; tentative D call: TRBD1 (6 bases). Deletions cut 5 bases from V and 1 base from J, with 11 bases between. CDR3 length: 14 amino acids. Looked up from germline, CDR1 is LNHDA and CDR2 is SQIVND (reference sequence). The CDR3 spells CASSLRGGNTEAFF. CDR3 DNA sequence: TGTGCCAGTAGTCTTCGAGGGGGGAACACTGAAGCTTTCTTT.

The chain combines TRBV5-1 with TRBJ2-5; D is uncertain. The germline V and J ends were trimmed by 0 bases and 2 bases, with 5 bases remaining between them. This CDR3 is built from 13 residues. From germline, CDR1 is SGHRS and CDR2 YFSETQ. The CDR3 DNA follows: TGCGCCAGCAGCTTGGGAGAGCAAGAGACCCAGTACTTC. Its translation: CASSLGEQETQYF.

The rearrangement joins TRBV6-6 to TRBJ2-3, with 7 bases fitting TRBD1. J gave up 3 bases and V 5 bases, and 8 bases lay outside the gene matches. The CDR3 consists of 15 residues. CDR1 MNHNY and CDR2 SVGAGI come from the germline V gene (reference sequence). For the CDR3, the DNA is TGTGCCAGCAGTCGACAGGGCGGTTCGACAGATACGCAGTATTTT. Protein sequence: CASSRQGGSTDTQYF.

The V and J genes are TRBV19 and TRBJ2-1; 8 bases align to TRBD2. Per the germline V gene, CDR1 is LNHDA and CDR2 is SQIVND (reference sequence). The V gene end was trimmed by 3 bases and the J gene end by 7 bases; junction bases not matched to a gene: 8. The CDR3 loop spans 15 amino acids. The CDR3 nucleotides read TGTGCCAGTAGTATTGGTGCGGGAGGAATTAATGAGCAGTTCTTC. Protein: CASSIGAGGINEQFF.

This rearrangement joins TRBV15 to TRBJ2-7; TRBD1 agrees at 10 bases. The CDR3 sequence is 16 residues long. The germline gives CDR1 LNHNV, CDR2 YYDKDF (reference sequence). The J segment lost 4 bases and the V segment lost 0 bases, leaving 6 bases of the junction unmatched. The DNA for the CDR3 is TGTGCCACCAGCAGAGACCGGGACAGGGGTTTGTACGAGCAGTACTTC. It specifies CATSRDRDRGLYEQYF.

The genes are TRBV7-6 and TRBJ2-1; no definite D call. The CDR3 loop spans 14 amino acids. Trimming pared 1 base from V and 9 bases from J, leaving 13 bases between. Germline CDR1 reads SGHVS; CDR2 reads FNYEAQ. The CDR3 coding sequence is TGTGCCAGCAGCTTAGATGCGATTAGGAGTGAGCAGTTCTTC. It specifies CASSLDAIRSEQFF.

The V and J genes are TRBV11-2 and TRBJ1-5; TRBD1 might be the D (5 bases). V was clipped by 2 bases and J by 3 bases, with 20 bases between them. This CDR3 spans 18 amino acids. CDR1 is SGHAT and CDR2 is FQNNGV in the germline V gene. This CDR3 is CASSLKGAVVSSNQPQHF. The CDR3, as DNA: TGTGCCAGCAGCTTAAAAGGGGCGGTTGTCAGTTCCAATCAGCCCCAGCATTTT. Full variable domain (missing parts from reference TRBV11-2 and TRBJ1-5): EAGVAQSPRYKIIEKRQSVAFWCNPISGHATLYWYQQILGQGPKLLIQFQNNGVVDDSQLPKDRFSAERLKGVDSTLKIQPAKLEDSAVYLCASSLKGAVVSSNQPQHFGDGTRLSIL.

The chain employs TRBV27 and TRBJ2-7, with D possibly matching TRBD1 (6 bases). The CDR3 covers 14 residues. The germline V and J ends were trimmed by 5 bases and 2 bases, with 13 bases remaining between them. The V gene's germline CDR1 is MNHEY and CDR2 SMNVEV (reference sequence). Written as DNA, the CDR3 is TGTGCCAGCAGTGGTTGGCAGGGGACCTACGAGCAGTACTTC. Translating it yields CASSGWQGTYEQYF.

The chain joins TRBV28 to TRBJ1-2, with 11 bases lining up with TRBD1. The length of the CDR3 is 15 residues. V dropped 6 bases and J dropped 4; count of bases not matched to a gene: 7. Germline loops: CDR1 MDHEN, CDR2 SYDVKM. As DNA, the CDR3 is TGTGCCAGCAGCTGGACAGGGGGCGTGGGCTATGGCTACACCTTC. This gives the protein CASSWTGGVGYGYTF.

The gene calls are TRBV7-3 and TRBJ2-5, with D unclear. Germline V lookup: CDR1 SGHTA, CDR2 FQGTGA. Trimming pared 3 bases from V and 1 base from J, leaving 6 bases between. The CDR3 consists of 13 residues. The CDR3 sequence is CASSFTVQETQYF. CDR3 sequence (DNA): TGTGCCAGCAGCTTTACAGTCCAAGAGACCCAGTACTTC. Full variable domain (rest looked up from reference TRBV7-3 and TRBJ2-5): GAGVSQTPSNKVTEKGKYVELRCDPISGHTALYWYRQSLGQGPEFLIYFQGTGAADDSGLPNDRFFAVRPEGSVSTLKIQRTERGDSAVYLCASSFTVQETQYFGPGTRLLVL.

The rearrangement links TRBV25-1 to TRBJ1-1, with D possibly matching TRBD1 (6 bases). Per the germline V gene, CDR1 is MGHDK and CDR2 is SYGVNS. This CDR3 has 14 amino acids. With 6 bases removed from V and 2 bases from J, the gap between germline ends came to 13 bases. CDR3 in DNA: TGTGCCAGCAGGGCCGGGACACCCAACACTGAAGCTTTCTTT. It specifies CASRAGTPNTEAFF.

CDR3 nucleotide sequence: TGTGCCAGCGGGGAGCGGGGGTACTACGAGCAGTACTTC. It specifies CASGERGYYEQYF. This rearrangement joins TRBV5-4 to TRBJ2-7; 8 nucleotides align to TRBD2. Germline V gives CDR1 SGHNT, CDR2 YYREEE (reference sequence). Trimming removed 7 bases from V and 3 bases from J; junction bases left unmatched: 6. There are 13 residues in the CDR3.

The chain combines TRBV5-1 with TRBJ2-7, with TRBD1 as a possible D gene (6 bases). Trimming cost V 4 bases and J 3 bases, with 11 bases left between them. Per germline, CDR1 SGHRS and CDR2 YFSETQ. The CDR3 covers 13 residues. In nucleotides, the CDR3 is TGCGCCAGCAGCGTAGACAGGTTCTACGAGCAGTACTTC. This encodes CASSVDRFYEQYF. Together with reference TRBV5-1 and TRBJ2-7, the CDR3 gives the full variable domain: KAGVTQTPRYLIKTRGQQVTLSCSPISGHRSVSWYQQTPGQGLQFLFEYFSETQRNKGNFPGRFSGRQFSNSRSEMNVSTLELGDSALYLCASSVDRFYEQYFGPGTRLTVT.

The V call is TRBV11-2, the J call TRBJ2-1; a weak D match, TRBD1 (5 bases). Trimming pared 1 base from V and 9 bases from J, leaving 22 bases between. The length of the CDR3 is 17 residues. The germline CDR1 and CDR2 sequences are SGHAT and FQNNGV. Here the CDR3 DNA reads TGTGCCAGCAGCTTAGTACTTGGCCACAGGCAAGGTAGTGAGCAGTTCTTC. It specifies CASSLVLGHRQGSEQFF.

The chain recombines TRBV4-1 with TRBJ2-3; TRBD2 matches 8 bases. Germline loops: CDR1 MGHRA, CDR2 YSYEKL. The length of the CDR3 is 18 residues. V dropped 0 bases and J dropped 0; count of bases not matched to a gene: 8. CDR3 in DNA: TGCGCCAGCAGCCAAGAAGGGCGGGGGGACCCTAGCACAGATACGCAGTATTTT. Translating gives CASSQEGRGDPSTDTQYF.

This sequence joins TRBV5-1 and TRBJ2-7; 7 bases match TRBD1. V lost 3 bases to trimming and J lost 3 bases; unmatched junction nucleotides: 6. Germline CDR1 SGHRS, CDR2 YFSETQ. CDR3 length: 14 residues. The CDR3 is CASSSTGVLYEQYF. The CDR3 DNA follows: TGCGCCAGCAGCTCTACAGGGGTCCTCTACGAGCAGTACTTC.